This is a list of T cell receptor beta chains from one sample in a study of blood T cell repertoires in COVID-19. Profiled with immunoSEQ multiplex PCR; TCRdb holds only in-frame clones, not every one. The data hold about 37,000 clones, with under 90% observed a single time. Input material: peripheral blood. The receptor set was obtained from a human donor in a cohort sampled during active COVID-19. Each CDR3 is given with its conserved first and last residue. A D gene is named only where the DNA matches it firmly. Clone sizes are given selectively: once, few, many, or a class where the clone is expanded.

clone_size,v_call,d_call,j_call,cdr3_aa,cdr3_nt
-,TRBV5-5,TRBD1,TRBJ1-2,CASSQARDSINYGYTF,TGTGCCAGCAGCCAAGCCCGGGACAGCATTAACTATGGCTACACCTTC
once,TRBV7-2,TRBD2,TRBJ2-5,CASSSPGGTSGQETQYF,TGTGCCAGCAGCTCGCCCGGCGGGACTAGCGGCCAAGAGACCCAGTACTTC
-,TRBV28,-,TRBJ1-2,CASSTTGNPYGYTF,TGTGCCAGCAGTACGACAGGTAACCCCTATGGCTACACCTTC
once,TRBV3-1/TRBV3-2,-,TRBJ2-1,CASSQAGTRGEQFF,TGTGCCAGCAGCCAAGCCGGGACCAGGGGTGAGCAGTTCTTC
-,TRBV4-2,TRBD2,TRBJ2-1,CASSQDGAGLVSYNEQFF,TGTGCCAGCAGCCAAGATGGCGCGGGACTAGTCTCCTACAATGAGCAGTTCTTC
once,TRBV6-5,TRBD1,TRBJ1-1,CASSYQDRATEAFF,TGTGCCAGCAGTTACCAAGACAGGGCCACTGAAGCTTTCTTT
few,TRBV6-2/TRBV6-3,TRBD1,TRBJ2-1,CASSYSPGTGLYSEQFF,TGTGCCAGCAGTTACTCGCCCGGGACAGGGCTCTATAGTGAGCAGTTCTTC
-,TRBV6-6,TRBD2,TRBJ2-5,CASSYPGLAGEETQYF,TGTGCCAGCAGTTACCCCGGACTAGCGGGGGAAGAGACCCAGTACTTC
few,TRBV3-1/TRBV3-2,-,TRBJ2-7,CASSQGLVEQYF,TGTGCCAGCAGCCAAGGACTGGTCGAGCAGTACTTC
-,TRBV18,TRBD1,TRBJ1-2,CASSPRSQGASGYTF,TGTGCCAGCTCACCACGGAGTCAGGGGGCGAGTGGCTACACCTTC
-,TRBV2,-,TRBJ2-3,CASNLDTDTQYF,TGTGCCAGCAACTTAGATACAGATACGCAGTATTTT
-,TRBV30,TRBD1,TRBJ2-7,CAWGQGRSDEQYF,TGTGCCTGGGGACAGGGGCGGTCGGACGAGCAGTACTTC
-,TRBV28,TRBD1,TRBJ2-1,CASSRDRGNEQFF,TGTGCCAGCAGTCGGGACAGGGGAAATGAGCAGTTCTTC
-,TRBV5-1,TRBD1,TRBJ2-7,CASSAGQASSYEQYF,TGCGCCAGCAGCGCTGGACAGGCAAGCTCCTACGAGCAGTACTTC
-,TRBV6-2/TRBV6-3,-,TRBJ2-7,CASSYARGEQYF,TGTGCCAGCAGTTATGCCCGAGGCGAGCAGTACTTC
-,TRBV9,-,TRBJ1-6,CASSARWGEGSPLHF,TGTGCCAGCAGCGCCCGTTGGGGGGAAGGGTCACCCCTCCACTTT
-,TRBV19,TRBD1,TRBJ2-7,CASSIRTGSSYEQYF,TGTGCCAGTAGTATCCGGACAGGGAGCTCCTACGAGCAGTACTTC
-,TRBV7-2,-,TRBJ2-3,CASSPATSTDTQYF,TGTGCCAGCAGCCCCGCTACCAGCACAGATACGCAGTATTTT
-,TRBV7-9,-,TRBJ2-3,CASSPSRGPFVYF,TGTGCCAGCAGCCCCTCGAGAGGGCCTTTTGTGTATTTT
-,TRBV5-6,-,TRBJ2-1,CASSPTGSRNEQFF,TGTGCCAGCAGCCCAACGGGATCTCGCAATGAGCAGTTCTTC
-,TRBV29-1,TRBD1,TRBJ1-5,CSVVTGTGQPQHF,TGCAGCGTTGTGACAGGGACAGGTCAGCCCCAGCATTTT
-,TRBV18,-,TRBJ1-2,CASSGERAGYTF,TGTGCCAGCTCAGGAGAGAGGGCTGGCTACACCTTC
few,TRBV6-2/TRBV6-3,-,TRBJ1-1,CASSYARGTEAFF,TGTGCCAGCAGTTACGCCCGGGGCACTGAAGCTTTCTTT
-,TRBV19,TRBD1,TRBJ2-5,CASIKKQGPRTQYF,TGTGCCAGCATAAAGAAACAGGGGCCGAGGACCCAGTACTTC